What follows are 20 T cell receptor beta chains derived from one specimen sequenced in a study of blood T cell repertoires in COVID-19. Some clones are missing from TCRdb's copy, which holds only in-frame ones; the method was immunoSEQ multiplex PCR. The profile shows 200,000 to 300,000 clones, about 83% of them singletons. The source material was peripheral blood. The receptors here all came from a human donor in a cohort sampled during active COVID-19.

This chain joins TRBV7-9 and TRBJ2-5, with TRBD2 as a possible D gene (6 bases). The CDR3 loop spans 17 amino acids. V lost 5 bases to trimming and J lost 5 bases, with 24 bases between them. The germline CDR1 and CDR2 sequences are SEHNR and FQNEAQ (reference sequence). The CDR3 nucleotides are TGTGCCAGCAGCCTTCGGAGGGATAGGGGACGCGGGGAGACCCAGTACTTC. It is translated as CASSLRRDRGRGETQYF.

The gene calls are TRBV19 and TRBJ2-1; D might be TRBD1 (5 bases). The ends were cut back, 4 bases at V and 10 bases at J, with 23 bases in the middle. Germline V CDR1 and CDR2: LNHDA, SQIVND (reference sequence). The CDR3 loop spans 16 amino acids. The CDR3 sequence is CASSSKTETPLGEQFF. DNA for the CDR3: TGTGCCAGTAGTAGTAAGACAGAGACGCCTCTTGGGGAGCAGTTCTTC.

This clone was seen a few times. The rearrangement links TRBV7-6 to TRBJ2-7; 8 nucleotides line up with TRBD1. CDR3 length: 15 amino acids. Germline V CDR1 and CDR2: SGHVS, FNYEAQ. The V gene end was trimmed by 1 base and the J gene end by 5 bases; junction bases not matched to a gene: 7. CDR3 DNA sequence: TGTGCCAGCAGCTTAGAAGTCGGCAGGGGGCACGAGCAGTACTTC. It codes for CASSLEVGRGHEQYF.

The chain's CDR3 is CASSPDSGTDTQYF. CDR3 sequence (DNA): TGTGCCAGCTCACCAGATAGCGGCACAGATACGCAGTATTTT. The chain employs TRBV18 and TRBJ2-3, with D perhaps matching TRBD2 (5 bases). The V gene's germline CDR1 is KGHSH and CDR2 LQKENI. The V gene lost 2 bases and the J gene lost 1 base, with 7 bases spanning the gap. This CDR3 has 14 residues.

The CDR3 reads CASSPRGNYGYTF. The DNA for the CDR3 is TGTGCCAGCTCTCCCAGGGGTAACTATGGCTACACCTTC. The chain employs TRBV12-3 or TRBV12-4 and TRBJ1-2, with a tentative D call TRBD1 (6 bases). V lost 8 bases and J lost 1, with 11 bases in between. The CDR3 runs 13 residues.

This clone was detected only once. The J gene is TRBJ2-7, the V gene TRBV3-1 (or the pseudogene TRBV3-2); 8 nucleotides align to TRBD1. Germline loops: CDR1 LGHDT, CDR2 YNNKEL (reference sequence). After removal of 4 bases from V and 2 bases from J, the junction contained 19 bases not matched to a gene. This CDR3 is 19 amino acids long. The CDR3 loop is CASSRSPIHGTGKTYEQYF. In nucleotides, the CDR3 is TGTGCCAGCAGCCGAAGCCCCATTCACGGGACAGGAAAGACCTACGAGCAGTACTTC.

The chain has TRBV6-4 and TRBJ1-6; no clear D gene. The CDR3 consists of 13 residues. Germline assignment: CDR1 MRHNA and CDR2 SNTAGT. The ends were cut back, 0 bases at V and 10 bases at J, with 7 bases in the middle. This chain's CDR3 is CASSDSGQSPLHF. CDR3 in DNA: TGTGCCAGCAGTGACTCGGGCCAATCACCCCTCCACTTT.

The rearrangement uses TRBV25-1 and TRBJ2-7; TRBD2 might be the D (7 bases). CDR1 and CDR2 from the germline V gene are MGHDK and SYGVNS. The CDR3 consists of 15 residues. V was cut by 1 base and J by 0 bases, with 10 bases left in between. The CDR3: CASSEWGGNSYEQYF. Here the CDR3 DNA reads TGTGCCAGCAGTGAATGGGGGGGCAACTCCTACGAGCAGTACTTC.

The V and J genes are TRBV11-2 and TRBJ2-7; the D is unclear. The CDR3 consists of 13 residues. The germline V gene encodes CDR1 SGHAT and CDR2 FQNNGV. Trimming removed 5 bases from V and 2 bases from J, with 10 bases in between. CDR3 protein: CASSEVATYEQYF. Written as DNA, the CDR3 is TGTGCCAGCAGCGAGGTGGCTACCTACGAGCAGTACTTC.

This chain connects TRBV7-9 to TRBJ1-1; 9 bases line up with TRBD1. The CDR3 sequence is 14 residues long. The V gene's germline CDR1 is SEHNR and CDR2 FQNEAQ (reference sequence). The V gene end was trimmed by 6 bases and the J gene end by 5 bases; junction bases not matched to a gene: 7. The CDR3 spells CASSYHGQGTEAFF. CDR3 bases: TGTGCCAGCAGTTATCACGGACAGGGGACTGAAGCTTTCTTT. Based on the CDR3 plus reference TRBV7-9 and TRBJ1-1, the full variable domain is DTGVSQNPRHKITKRGQNVTFRCDPISEHNRLYWYRQTLGQGPEFLTYFQNEAQLEKSRLLSDRFSAERPKGSFSTLEIQRTEQGDSAMYLCASSYHGQGTEAFFGQGTRLTVV.

The chain couples TRBV4-2 to TRBJ2-1; D gene ambiguous. CDR1 is LGHNA and CDR2 is YNFKEQ in the germline V gene. Trimming pared 0 bases from V and 4 bases from J, leaving 22 bases between. This CDR3 contains 19 residues. The CDR3 reads CASSQDLPSRTVLYNEQFF. The CDR3 DNA reads as TGTGCCAGCAGCCAAGATCTACCATCGCGCACGGTGTTATACAATGAGCAGTTCTTC.

The chain carries TRBV11-2 and TRBJ2-1; tentative D call: TRBD1 (6 bases). CDR3 length: 15 amino acids. From germline, CDR1 is SGHAT and CDR2 FQNNGV. V lost 1 base and J 3 bases, leaving 10 bases between the germline ends. The CDR3 loop reads CASSLVQGFYNEQFF. Here the CDR3 DNA reads TGTGCCAGCAGCTTAGTGCAGGGGTTCTACAATGAGCAGTTCTTC.

The V and J genes are TRBV5-1 and TRBJ2-1; D ambiguous. The CDR3 is 12 amino acids. The germline gives CDR1 SGHRS, CDR2 YFSETQ. V dropped 5 bases and J dropped 9 bases, with 12 bases sitting between them. CDR3: CASSITSGEQFF. The DNA for the CDR3 is TGCGCCAGCAGTATTACCTCCGGTGAGCAGTTCTTC.

The rearrangement joins TRBV3-1 (or the pseudogene TRBV3-2) to TRBJ2-1; TRBD2 matches 12 bases. The CDR3 extends over 14 amino acids. V dropped 8 bases and J dropped 6; count of bases not matched to a gene: 5. CDR1 LGHDT and CDR2 YNNKEL come from the germline V gene (reference sequence). The CDR3 loop reads CASLLAGGPNEQFF. CDR3 nucleotides: TGTGCCAGCCTACTAGCGGGAGGTCCCAATGAGCAGTTCTTC.

The V gene is TRBV2, the J gene TRBJ1-5; 9 positions agree with TRBD1. Unmatched junction bases numbered 8, after V lost 5 bases and J lost 3 bases. Germline V gene sequence: CDR1 SNHLY, CDR2 FYNNEI. The CDR3 has 16 residues. CDR3: CASSSQGARDNQPQHF. The CDR3, as DNA: TGTGCCAGCAGTTCACAGGGGGCGCGGGACAATCAGCCCCAGCATTTT. Full variable domain (remainder filled in from reference TRBV2 and TRBJ1-5): EPEVTQTPSHQVTQMGQEVILRCVPISNHLYFYWYRQILGQKVEFLVSFYNNEISEKSEIFDDQFSVERPDGSNFTLKIRSTKLEDSAMYFCASSSQGARDNQPQHFGDGTRLSIL.

J is TRBJ1-4 and V is TRBV7-9, with D unresolved. Germline CDR1 and CDR2: SEHNR and FQNEAQ (reference sequence). This CDR3 is built from 16 residues. Trimming took off 5 bases at V and 0 bases at J, with 13 bases between the two ends. The CDR3 DNA reads as TGTGCCAGCAGCCCGAGAGGATACTCAACTAATGAAAAACTGTTTTTT. Translated: CASSPRGYSTNEKLFF.

This clone showed up just a few times. J is TRBJ1-2 and V is TRBV28; perhaps TRBD1 as D (6 bases). The CDR3 spans 13 residues. V lost 3 bases and J 4 bases, leaving 9 bases between the germline ends. The germline V gene has CDR1 MDHEN and CDR2 SYDVKM. The CDR3 DNA is TGTGCCAGCAGTTTTGGGACATTCTATGGCTACACCTTC. Protein: CASSFGTFYGYTF.

The J gene is TRBJ2-7, the V gene TRBV2; D is unclear. Germline V lookup: CDR1 SNHLY, CDR2 FYNNEI. V was trimmed by 3 bases and J by 2 bases, leaving 14 bases between them. This CDR3 has 15 residues. In DNA form, the CDR3 reads TGTGCCAGCAGTGACCGAGCGCTGTTAACCTACGAGCAGTACTTC. Translated, it gives CASSDRALLTYEQYF.

V is TRBV5-1 and J is TRBJ2-2, with 7 bases aligning to TRBD2. The CDR3 is 18 amino acids. From germline, CDR1 is SGHRS and CDR2 YFSETQ. V shed 2 bases, J shed 3 bases, and the junction held 13 bases outside the gene matches. The CDR3 coding sequence is TGCGCCAGCAGCTTAAAAGCAAGCGGGGTTATAGACACCGGGGAGCTGTTTTTT. This encodes CASSLKASGVIDTGELFF.

This clone was seen more than once but under ten times. The chain is built from TRBV19 and TRBJ1-1; D not certain. Germline V gene data show CDR1 as LNHDA and CDR2 as SQIVND (reference sequence). The CDR3 contains 12 residues. V lost 5 bases to trimming and J lost 7 bases, with 11 bases between them. In DNA form, the CDR3 reads TGTGCCAGTAGTGTCAGGATTGATGAAGCTTTCTTT. Protein sequence: CASSVRIDEAFF.